These 26 T cell receptor beta chains originate from one sample sequenced in a study of blood T cells in healthy people across ages. A J-beta primer mix and a sample-barcoded 5' primer were used in a second PCR of roughly 6 to 12 cycles. MiXCR was run by TCRdb on the 5' RACE reads, yielding one entry per CDR3 protein. The repertoire includes 2 million or so distinct CDR3 sequences, around 50% of them detected once, and about 2.1% sits in the top ten. The specimen sequenced was blood. The receptor set was obtained from a woman aged 40 to 50 in good health.

The chain couples TRBV12-3 or TRBV12-4 to TRBJ2-1; 8 bases are a match to TRBD1. Losses at the gene ends were 6 bases for V and 7 bases for J; bases not matched to a gene: 11. There are 15 residues in the CDR3. The CDR3, as DNA: TGTGCCAGCAGCTCGGACCGGGACAGGAGGAATGAGCAGTTCTTC. Encoded protein: CASSSDRDRRNEQFF.

The V gene is TRBV5-1, the J gene TRBJ1-4; 7 bases are shared with TRBD1. This CDR3 is 18 amino acids long. V shed 4 bases, J shed 0 bases, and the junction held 12 bases outside the gene matches. Germline loops: CDR1 SGHRS, CDR2 YFSETQ. CDR3 sequence: CASSPGQAPTTTNEKLFF. DNA of the CDR3: TGCGCCAGCAGCCCAGGACAGGCACCTACTACAACTAATGAAAAACTGTTTTTT.

This sequence joins TRBV7-2 and TRBJ1-5; TRBD1 might be the D (5 bases). The CDR3 is 15 amino acids. V was cut by 1 base and J by 2 bases, with 9 bases left in between. CDR1 SGHTA and CDR2 FQGNSA come from the germline V gene. CDR3 in DNA: TGTGCCAGCAGCTTAGTTCTGACAGGCAATCAGCCCCAGCATTTT. It yields the protein CASSLVLTGNQPQHF.

This clonotype was observed a few times. The V gene is TRBV28, the J gene TRBJ1-4; perhaps TRBD1 as D (5 bases). CDR3 length: 16 residues. Germline V lookup: CDR1 MDHEN, CDR2 SYDVKM. Deletions cut 2 bases from V and 5 bases from J, with 15 bases between. CDR3 amino acids: CASSLPLAGLNEKLFF. CDR3 in DNA: TGTGCCAGCAGTTTACCCCTGGCAGGGTTAAATGAAAAACTGTTTTTT.

This clonotype has just one count. The gene calls are TRBV5-1 and TRBJ2-2, with 9 bases aligning to TRBD1. Germline V gene lookup returns CDR1 SGHRS and CDR2 YFSETQ. The CDR3 has 14 amino acids. Germline trimming cut 2 bases from V and 6 bases from J; bases unmatched to any gene: 2. The chain's CDR3 is CASSFTGGAGELFF. The CDR3, as DNA: TGCGCCAGCAGCTTCACAGGGGGCGCCGGGGAGCTGTTTTTT.

This clonotype appeared a few times. The gene calls are TRBV5-1 and TRBJ2-7; D not certain. Germline assignment: CDR1 SGHRS and CDR2 YFSETQ. Trimming shortened V by 9 bases and J by 2 bases, and 15 bases separated the two germline ends. The CDR3 contains 13 residues. The CDR3 loop reads CATSDGRTYEQYF. For the CDR3, the DNA is TGCGCCACTTCGGACGGCAGAACCTACGAGCAGTACTTC.

Turning to this clonotype: At one boundary the junction diverges from the germline segment, which might be a read error. The genes are TRBV4-3 and TRBJ1-2, with D unclear. The CDR3 totals 12 residues. CDR1 and CDR2 from the germline V gene are LGHNA and YSLEER. The CDR3 DNA follows: TGCGCCAGCAGCCAAGATTTCAGTGGCCACACCTTC. Amino acids: CASSQDFSGHTF.

The chain is built from TRBV6-2 or TRBV6-3 and TRBJ2-1; 8 bases fit TRBD1. This CDR3 has 15 amino acids. V shed 5 bases and J 5 bases; nucleotides not matched to a gene: 8. Germline-derived CDR1 and CDR2 are MNHEY and SVGEGT. The CDR3 sequence is CASSPTGTGHNEQFF. DNA for the CDR3: TGTGCCAGCAGTCCGACCGGGACAGGACACAATGAGCAGTTCTTC.

The chain uses TRBV4-2 and TRBJ2-5; D may correspond to TRBD1 or TRBD2 (7 bases each). V was pared by 0 bases and J by 1 base, with 12 bases between. CDR1 and CDR2 (germline): LGHNA, YNFKEQ. The CDR3 runs 16 residues. The CDR3 here is CASSQDAGGAQETQYF. As DNA, the CDR3 is TGTGCCAGCAGCCAAGATGCAGGGGGGGCCCAAGAGACCCAGTACTTC.

This clonotype was counted a single time. The rearrangement joins TRBV25-1 to TRBJ1-1; the D is unclear. The V end lost 6 bases, the J end lost 4 bases, and 12 bases lay between the germline ends. The germline V gene has CDR1 MGHDK and CDR2 SYGVNS. The CDR3 covers 13 residues. CDR3 in DNA: TGTGCCAGCAGACATCAGGCGGCCACTGAAGCTTTCTTT. Residues: CASRHQAATEAFF.

The rearrangement joins TRBV20-1 to TRBJ2-7; either TRBD1 or TRBD2 may supply D (6 bases each). Germline V CDR1 and CDR2: DFQATT, SNEGSKA (reference sequence). The CDR3 is made up of 12 amino acids. The germline V and J ends were trimmed by 6 bases and 4 bases, with 13 bases remaining between them. CDR3 region: CSARGLQYEQYF. For the CDR3, the DNA is TGCAGTGCCAGGGGACTGCAATACGAGCAGTACTTC.

The chain combines TRBV12-3 or TRBV12-4 with TRBJ2-1, with no clear D. Trimming took off 2 bases at V and 2 bases at J, with 10 bases between the two ends. The CDR3 spans 15 residues. CDR3 sequence: CASSLSETPYNEQFF. Written as DNA, the CDR3 is TGTGCCAGCAGTTTATCGGAAACCCCCTACAATGAGCAGTTCTTC.

The CDR3 loop reads CASSLTFGYEQYF. The CDR3 bases are TGTGCCAGCAGCTTGACTTTCGGGTACGAGCAGTACTTC. J is TRBJ2-7 and V is TRBV7-9; D is uncertain. The CDR3 covers 13 residues. V lost 3 bases and J lost 4, with 10 bases in between. The V gene's germline CDR1 is SEHNR and CDR2 FQNEAQ (reference sequence).

This clonotype was counted only a few times. The chain employs TRBV12-5 and TRBJ2-1, with a tentative D call TRBD2 (5 bases). This CDR3 has 12 amino acids. CDR1 is LGHNT, CDR2 FRNRAP, per germline. Trimming took 3 bases from V and 7 from J, leaving 7 bases between them. The DNA of the CDR3 is TGTGCTAGTGGTTTATGGAGGAATGAGCAGTTCTTC. Amino acid sequence: CASGLWRNEQFF.

This clonotype was picked up a small number of times. The chain uses TRBV5-1 and TRBJ2-7; no clear D. V lost 3 bases to trimming and J lost 3 bases, with 16 bases between them. Germline CDR1 is SGHRS and CDR2 is YFSETQ. The CDR3 is made up of 15 amino acids. The CDR3 bases are TGCGCCAGCAGCTGGGATTTTCAGGACCTCTACGAGCAGTACTTC. The encoded protein is CASSWDFQDLYEQYF.

The rearrangement uses TRBV29-1 and TRBJ2-5; D not certain. The J call may not be correct, given that the DNA end is closer to TRBJ2-7. Germline V gives CDR1 SQVTM, CDR2 ANQGSEA. This CDR3 region has 12 residues. CDR3 nucleotide sequence: TGCAGCGTTGTCTCCAGGTTGAACGAGCAGTACTTC. Translation: CSVVSRLNEQYF.

V usage is TRBV14 and J usage is TRBJ2-1; D possibly matches TRBD1 or TRBD2 (5 bases each). V lost 5 bases and J 4 bases, leaving 15 bases between the germline ends. The CDR3 totals 15 residues. Germline-derived CDR1 and CDR2 are SGHDN and FVKESK. This CDR3 reads CASSGTSAPYNEQFF. CDR3 coding DNA: TGTGCCAGCAGCGGGACGTCGGCGCCTTACAATGAGCAGTTCTTC.

The V and J genes are TRBV7-2 and TRBJ2-3, with D unresolved. The germline V gene encodes CDR1 SGHTA and CDR2 FQGNSA. The CDR3 extends over 15 amino acids. Deletions cut 4 bases from V and 7 bases from J, with 18 bases between. The CDR3 DNA follows: TGTGCCAGCAGCTCTCCCCAGATCCCCAAGCATACGCAGTATTTT. This codes for CASSSPQIPKHTQYF.

This rearrangement joins TRBV4-3 to TRBJ1-6, with D tentatively TRBD1 (6 bases). The CDR3 sequence is 15 residues long. V dropped 0 bases and J dropped 9 bases, with 12 bases sitting between them. Germline CDR1 is LGHNA and CDR2 is YSLEER. This CDR3 is CASSQDDRLRSPLHF. The CDR3 DNA follows: TGCGCCAGCAGCCAAGATGACAGGCTACGTTCACCCCTCCACTTT.

The chain has TRBV7-2 and TRBJ2-3; 9 nucleotides agree with TRBD2. The V gene's germline CDR1 is SGHTA and CDR2 FQGNSA. V was pared by 1 base and J by 5 bases, with 7 bases of the junction left unmatched. This CDR3 is built from 16 residues. CDR3 nucleotide sequence: TGTGCCAGCAGCTTAGTGGGCGGGGGGGGTAGAGATACGCAGTATTTT. Its protein is CASSLVGGGGRDTQYF.

This clonotype was seen only a few times. DNA for the CDR3: TGTGCCAGCAGCGTTGTAGCGGGGAACACAGATACGCAGTATTTT. Encoded protein: CASSVVAGNTDTQYF. The chain couples TRBV6-4 to TRBJ2-3; TRBD2 agrees at 8 bases. Germline assignment: CDR1 MRHNA and CDR2 SNTAGT. V gave up 6 bases and J gave up 2 bases; unmatched junction bases: 7. This CDR3 contains 15 residues.

The rearrangement joins TRBV6-6 to TRBJ2-5; D is undetermined. The CDR3 has 14 residues. V lost 5 bases and J 5 bases, leaving 15 bases between the germline ends. CDR1 is MNHNY, CDR2 SVGAGI, per germline (reference sequence). CDR3 region: CASSAPATRETQYF. For the CDR3, the DNA is TGTGCCAGCAGTGCCCCGGCCACGCGGGAGACCCAGTACTTC.

The V and J genes are TRBV2 and TRBJ1-2, with D perhaps matching TRBD1 (6 bases). V was shortened by 7 bases and J by 5 bases, with 11 bases between the two germline ends. Per germline, CDR1 SNHLY and CDR2 FYNNEI. The CDR3 extends over 12 amino acids. Here the CDR3 DNA reads TGTGCCAGCACCACAGGGTCGTATGGCTACACCTTC. Its translation is CASTTGSYGYTF.

This clonotype appeared a single time. The rearrangement joins TRBV6-1 to TRBJ1-2; D not certain. This CDR3 comprises 15 residues. The germline V gene encodes CDR1 MNHNS and CDR2 SASEGT. The V and J ends lost 3 bases and 8 bases respectively, with 19 bases between them. CDR3 nucleotide sequence: TGTGCCAGCAGTGAGGAGTTGTCAGGATTCTACGGCTACACCTTC. Protein: CASSEELSGFYGYTF.

The V gene is TRBV21-1, the J gene TRBJ1-5; the table gives TRBD1 as D, unverified against the DNA. TRBV21-1 counts as a pseudogene. This CDR3 contains 20 residues. The CDR3 sequence is CASSKRSGTGASRSNQPQHF. As DNA, the CDR3 is TGTGCCAGCAGCAAACGGAGCGGGACAGGGGCCTCACGGAGCAATCAGCCCCAGCATTTT.

This clonotype was picked up many times. The rearrangement uses TRBV4-3 and TRBJ2-7, with 7 bases matching TRBD2. CDR1 LGHNA and CDR2 YSLEER come from the germline V gene. This CDR3 is 15 amino acids long. V lost 0 bases to trimming and J lost 2 bases; unmatched junction nucleotides: 4. CDR3 coding DNA: TGCGCCAGCAGCCAAGAGGGGGGGTTCCCCTACGAGCAGTACTTC. Translated, it gives CASSQEGGFPYEQYF.